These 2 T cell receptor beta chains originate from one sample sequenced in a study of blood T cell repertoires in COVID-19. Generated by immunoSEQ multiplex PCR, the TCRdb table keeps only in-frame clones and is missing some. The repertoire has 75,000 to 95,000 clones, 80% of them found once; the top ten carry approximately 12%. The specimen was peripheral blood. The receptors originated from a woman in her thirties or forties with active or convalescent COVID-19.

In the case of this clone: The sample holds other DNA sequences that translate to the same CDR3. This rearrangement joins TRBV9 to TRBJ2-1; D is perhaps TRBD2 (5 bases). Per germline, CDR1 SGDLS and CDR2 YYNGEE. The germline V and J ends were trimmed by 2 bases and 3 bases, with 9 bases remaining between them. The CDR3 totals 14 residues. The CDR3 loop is CASSVSGNYNEQFF. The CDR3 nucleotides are TGTGCCAGCAGCGTTTCCGGGAACTACAATGAGCAGTTCTTC. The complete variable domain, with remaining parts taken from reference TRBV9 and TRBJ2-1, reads DSGVTQTPKHLITATGQRVTLRCSPRSGDLSVYWYQQSLDQGLQFLIQYYNGEERAKGNILERFSAQQFPDLHSELNLSSLELGDSALYFCASSVSGNYNEQFFGPGTRLTVL.

CDR3 sequence reads: CASSGQGDGTEAFF. Here the CDR3 DNA reads TGTGCCAGTAGTGGACAGGGTGATGGCACTGAAGCTTTCTTT. The genes are TRBV19 and TRBJ1-1, with 8 bases matching TRBD1. Trimming took 5 bases from V and 4 from J; bases not matched to a gene: 6. The CDR3 length is 14 residues. Germline CDR1 is LNHDA and CDR2 is SQIVND (reference sequence).